The clone carrying this T cell receptor (beta chain) was seen a few times. Lesional scalp tissue (obtained by punch biopsy) and peripheral blood were collected from alopecia areata patients. Trimming removed 0 bases from V and 5 bases from J, with 17 bases in between. The CDR3 sequence is 16 residues long. The V gene's germline CDR1 is SGHRS and CDR2 YFSETQ. The sample belongs to a study of CD8+ T cells in alopecia areata. RNA was isolated and reverse transcribed to cDNA, the sequencing template. TCRdb keeps only in-frame clones here, not all; method: immunoSEQ multiplex PCR. The table includes more than 9,000 clones, 50% to 60% detected once.

The rearrangement links TRBV5-1 to TRBJ2-5, with unresolved D. The sequenced sample was skin. The clonotype was recovered from a human donor with alopecia areata. CDR3 coding DNA: TGCGCCAGCAGCTTGGACCCAGGCCTCAGAGTTGAGACCCAGTACTTC. Translation gives CASSLDPGLRVETQYF.